This T cell receptor (beta chain) stems from a study of shared clonotypes between healthy human individuals. Naive CD8 cells comprised CD45RO-negative, CCR7-positively selected cells, excluding terminally differentiated effector memory CD45RA+ cells. The V end was cut by 1 base, the J end by 3 bases, with 13 bases between. This CDR3 has 15 amino acids. Germline V gene data show CDR1 as SEHNR and CDR2 as FQNEAQ (reference sequence). Clones were sequenced by immunoSEQ multiplex PCR, and TCRdb holds only the in-frame ones, with some missing. The sample shows some 2 million clones, about 95% of them seen only once.

The chain uses TRBV7-9 and TRBJ2-7, with D perhaps being TRBD1 or TRBD2 (5 bases each). The source material was naive CD8+ T cells sorted from blood. The receptor's source is a man between 18 and 29 years old in good health. The CDR3 DNA reads as TGTGCCAGCAGCTTAGTCGGGGACCCAGACTACGAGCAGTACTTC. Amino acid sequence: CASSLVGDPDYEQYF.